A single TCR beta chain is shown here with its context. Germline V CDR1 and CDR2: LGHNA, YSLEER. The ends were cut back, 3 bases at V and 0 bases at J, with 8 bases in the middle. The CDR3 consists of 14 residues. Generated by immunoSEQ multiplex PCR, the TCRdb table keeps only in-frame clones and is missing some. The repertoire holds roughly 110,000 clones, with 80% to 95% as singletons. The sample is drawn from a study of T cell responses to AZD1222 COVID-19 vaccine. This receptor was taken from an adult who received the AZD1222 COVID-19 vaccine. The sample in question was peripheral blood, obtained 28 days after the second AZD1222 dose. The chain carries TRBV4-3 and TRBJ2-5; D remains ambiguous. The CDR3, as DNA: TGCGCCAGCAGCCAGATACCGTACCAAGAGACCCAGTACTTC. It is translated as CASSQIPYQETQYF.